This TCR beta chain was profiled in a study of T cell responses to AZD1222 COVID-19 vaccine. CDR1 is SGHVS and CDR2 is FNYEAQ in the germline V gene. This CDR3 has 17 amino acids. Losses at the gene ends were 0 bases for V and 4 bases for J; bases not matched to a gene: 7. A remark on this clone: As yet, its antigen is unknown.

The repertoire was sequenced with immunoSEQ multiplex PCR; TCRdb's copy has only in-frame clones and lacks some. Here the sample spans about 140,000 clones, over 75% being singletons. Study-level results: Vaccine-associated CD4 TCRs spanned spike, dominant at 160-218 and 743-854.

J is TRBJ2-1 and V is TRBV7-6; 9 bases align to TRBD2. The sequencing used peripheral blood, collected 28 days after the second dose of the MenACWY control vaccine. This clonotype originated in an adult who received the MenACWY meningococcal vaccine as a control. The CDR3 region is CASSLAILAGGYNEQFF. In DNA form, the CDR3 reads TGTGCCAGCAGCTTAGCAATTTTGGCGGGAGGGTACAATGAGCAGTTCTTC.